A single sample is the source of the 29 T cell receptor beta chains below, sequenced in a study of T cell changes during pregnancy in multiple sclerosis. Measured with immunoSEQ multiplex PCR; TCRdb has only the in-frame clones, and not every one. Of 20,000 to 25,000 clones listed, approximately 86% are singletons. The material sequenced was CD4+ T cells from peripheral blood mononuclear cells, taken in the first trimester of pregnancy. These receptors were obtained from a female donor in good health, enrolled as a control in a pregnancy study.

The rearrangement joins TRBV6-1 to TRBJ1-5, with a tentative D call TRBD1 (5 bases). In germline, CDR1 is MNHNS, CDR2 SASEGT. CDR3 length equals 15 residues. Trimming pared 3 bases from V and 2 bases from J, leaving 11 bases between. CDR3 DNA: TGTGCCAGCAGTGATCCAGGGTGGGGCAATCAGCCCCAGCATTTT. It specifies CASSDPGWGNQPQHF.

This chain links TRBV5-4 with TRBJ2-3; the D is unclear. Per germline, CDR1 SGHNT and CDR2 YYREEE (reference sequence). The CDR3 consists of 13 residues. V gave up 4 bases and J gave up 6 bases, with 12 bases separating them. The CDR3 protein is CASSVGPRDTQYF. CDR3 nucleotides: TGTGCCAGCAGCGTGGGTCCGAGGGATACGCAGTATTTT.

The chain uses TRBV7-2 and TRBJ2-5; 10 nucleotides align to TRBD2. Trimming cost V 2 bases and J 2 bases; bases outside gene matches: 5. Germline assignment: CDR1 SGHTA and CDR2 FQGNSA. The CDR3 totals 16 residues. For the CDR3, the DNA is TGTGCCAGCAGCTTAAGCAGCGGGGGGGGGCAAGAGACCCAGTACTTC. Amino acids: CASSLSSGGGQETQYF.

This chain links TRBV5-1 with TRBJ2-3; TRBD2 aligns across 12 bases. Trimming removed 5 bases from V and 5 bases from J; junction bases left unmatched: 6. From germline, CDR1 is SGHRS and CDR2 YFSETQ. This CDR3 region has 15 residues. CDR3 region: CASRRLAGEGDTQYF. CDR3 in DNA: TGCGCCAGCAGGCGACTAGCGGGAGAGGGAGATACGCAGTATTTT.

This chain joins TRBV6-6 and TRBJ1-2; 7 bases line up with TRBD1. CDR3 length: 14 amino acids. V shed 6 bases and J 6 bases; nucleotides not matched to a gene: 10. Germline V gene sequence: CDR1 MNHNY, CDR2 SVGAGI (reference sequence). CDR3 coding DNA: TGTGCCAGCAGAAACAGGGGCCGGGGAGATGGCTACACCTTC. Translation gives CASRNRGRGDGYTF.

V and J are TRBV5-5 and TRBJ1-4; D remains ambiguous. The CDR3 extends over 14 amino acids. V lost 4 bases, J lost 8 bases, and 15 bases lay in between. CDR1 is SGHKS, CDR2 YYEKEE, per germline (reference sequence). The DNA of the CDR3 is TGTGCCAGCAGCCCCTGGAGGGATGGAGAAAAACTGTTTTTT. Protein product: CASSPWRDGEKLFF.

The chain has TRBV4-3 and TRBJ1-2, with 9 bases that match TRBD1. Germline trimming cut 3 bases from V and 4 bases from J; bases unmatched to any gene: 12. Germline V gives CDR1 LGHNA, CDR2 YSLEER. The CDR3 sequence is 17 residues long. The CDR3: CASSQSIQGARGYGYTF. The CDR3 DNA reads as TGCGCCAGCAGCCAGTCGATACAGGGGGCGCGGGGCTATGGCTACACCTTC.

The rearrangement links TRBV7-2 to TRBJ2-7, with 9 bases identical to TRBD1. Germline lookup yields CDR1 SGHTA and CDR2 FQGNSA. J gave up 11 bases and V 6 bases, and 8 bases lay outside the gene matches. The length of the CDR3 is 12 residues. The CDR3 nucleotides read TGTGCCAGCAGTATTACAGGGGGCGCAAAGTACTTC. Translation: CASSITGGAKYF.

The chain has TRBV19 and TRBJ1-5, with TRBD1 matching 9 bases. Germline assignment: CDR1 LNHDA and CDR2 SQIVND (reference sequence). The CDR3 covers 15 residues. V gave up 4 bases and J gave up 7 bases; unmatched junction bases: 8. CDR3 amino acids: CASSTPGQGGQPQHF. The CDR3 DNA is TGTGCCAGTAGTACCCCGGGACAGGGAGGGCAGCCCCAGCATTTT. The complete variable domain, with remaining parts taken from reference TRBV19 and TRBJ1-5, reads DGGITQSPKYLFRKEGQNVTLSCEQNLNHDAMYWYRQDPGQGLRLIYYSQIVNDFQKGDIAEGYSVSREKKESFPLTVTSAQKNPTAFYLCASSTPGQGGQPQHFGDGTRLSIL.

The chain combines TRBV29-1 with TRBJ2-7; no clear D. The germline CDR1 and CDR2 sequences are SQVTM and ANQGSEA. With 2 bases removed from V and 1 base from J, the gap between germline ends came to 6 bases. This CDR3 has 12 amino acids. The CDR3 region has the DNA TGCAGCGTTGAACGCGGTTCCTACGAGCAGTACTTC. This translates into CSVERGSYEQYF.

This chain uses TRBV5-5 with TRBJ2-3; 14 bases align to TRBD2. Germline V gene data show CDR1 as SGHKS and CDR2 as YYEKEE (reference sequence). The CDR3 is 15 amino acids. V lost 4 bases and J lost 5; bases outside the gene matches: 3. This CDR3 is CASSPGLAGEDTQYF. The CDR3 bases are TGTGCCAGCAGCCCGGGACTAGCGGGGGAAGATACGCAGTATTTT. Full variable domain (remainder filled in from reference TRBV5-5 and TRBJ2-3): DAGVTQSPTHLIKTRGQQVTLRCSPISGHKSVSWYQQVLGQGPQFIFQYYEKEERGRGNFPDRFSARQFPNYSSELNVNALLLGDSALYLCASSPGLAGEDTQYFGPGTRLTVL.

This chain joins TRBV6-5 and TRBJ2-7, with 9 bases lining up with TRBD1. Trimming took 4 bases from V and 5 from J; bases not matched to a gene: 6. In germline, CDR1 is MNHEY, CDR2 SVGAGI. This CDR3 is built from 14 residues. The CDR3 bases are TGTGCCAGCAGTTCACCGGGACAGGGCCACGAGCAGTACTTC. Translation gives CASSSPGQGHEQYF.

The rearrangement links TRBV15 to TRBJ2-5; no firm D call. V lost 3 bases, J lost 1 base, and 6 bases lay in between. The CDR3 sequence is 13 residues long. Germline V lookup: CDR1 LNHNV, CDR2 YYDKDF (reference sequence). This CDR3 is CATSRAPQETQYF. CDR3 DNA sequence: TGTGCCACCAGCAGGGCCCCCCAAGAGACCCAGTACTTC.

J is TRBJ1-5 and V is TRBV30; D is unclear. Trimming took 2 bases from V and 2 from J, leaving 19 bases between them. CDR3 size: 17 residues. Germline-derived CDR1 and CDR2 are GTSNPN and SVGIG (reference sequence). The CDR3 DNA is TGTGCCTGGAGTACTAGCCGTACGGGTTTGGGCAATCAGCCCCAGCATTTT. Translating it yields CAWSTSRTGLGNQPQHF.

This clone was found a few times. This chain links TRBV6-4 with TRBJ1-1; 8 bases map to TRBD1. This CDR3 is 14 amino acids long. The germline V gene has CDR1 MRHNA and CDR2 SNTAGT. Trimming at V came to 0 bases and at J to 11 bases, leaving 8 bases not matched to a gene. This chain's CDR3 is CASSDSSQGAPAFF. In DNA form, the CDR3 reads TGTGCCAGCAGTGACTCGAGCCAGGGGGCGCCGGCTTTCTTT.

V is TRBV25-1 and J is TRBJ1-5; weak D call: TRBD1 (5 bases). CDR3 length: 14 residues. Germline V lookup: CDR1 MGHDK, CDR2 SYGVNS. Trimming took off 4 bases at V and 4 bases at J, with 11 bases between the two ends. DNA of the CDR3: TGTGCCAGCAGTGGGCGACAGATGAATCAGCCCCAGCATTTT. This translates into CASSGRQMNQPQHF.

The chain links TRBV14 to TRBJ2-1; TRBD2 agrees at 10 bases. Losses at the gene ends were 3 bases for V and 9 bases for J; bases not matched to a gene: 8. The CDR3 has 15 amino acids. Germline CDR1 SGHDN, CDR2 FVKESK. DNA for the CDR3: TGTGCCAGCAGCCAGAGAGCTAGCGGGGGAAGTGAGCAGTTCTTC. It yields the protein CASSQRASGGSEQFF.

The rearrangement uses TRBV27 and TRBJ2-7, with 14 bases that match TRBD2. CDR3 length equals 18 residues. CDR1 MNHEY and CDR2 SMNVEV come from the germline V gene (reference sequence). Trimming cost V 5 bases and J 1 base; bases outside gene matches: 10. CDR3 loop: CASSPTGTSGSRSYEQYF. CDR3 coding DNA: TGTGCCAGCAGTCCAACCGGGACTAGCGGGAGTAGATCCTACGAGCAGTACTTC.

The rearrangement joins TRBV2 to TRBJ1-2, with 7 bases lining up with TRBD1. Germline V CDR1 and CDR2: SNHLY, FYNNEI. CDR3 length: 14 amino acids. The V and J ends lost 6 bases and 8 bases, in that order; junction bases with no gene match: 12. CDR3 nucleotide sequence: TGTGCCAGCAGGCTAACAGGGGAGATGAGCGGCTACACCTTC. As protein: CASRLTGEMSGYTF.

The sample holds a few counts of this clone. This rearrangement joins TRBV21-1 to TRBJ2-7; the DNA was not compared with TRBD2, the D call given in the table. TRBV21-1 is labeled a pseudogene. The length of the CDR3 is 13 residues. The CDR3 sequence is CASSKAGGAGDPF. The CDR3 nucleotides read TGTGCCAGCAGCAAAGCGGGGGGAGCGGGAGACCCTTTC.

This clone showed up just once. This chain connects TRBV7-9 to TRBJ2-1, with D maybe TRBD1 (6 bases). Germline V gene lookup returns CDR1 SEHNR and CDR2 FQNEAQ (reference sequence). This CDR3 contains 14 residues. Trimming stripped 5 bases from V and 2 bases from J, with 10 bases between. Here the CDR3 DNA reads TGTGCCAGCAGCCCGACAGGAGCCTACAATGAGCAGTTCTTC. Translating gives CASSPTGAYNEQFF. Filled out from reference TRBV7-9 and TRBJ2-1, the complete variable domain reads DTGVSQNPRHKITKRGQNVTFRCDPISEHNRLYWYRQTLGQGPEFLTYFQNEAQLEKSRLLSDRFSAERPKGSFSTLEIQRTEQGDSAMYLCASSPTGAYNEQFFGPGTRLTVL.

The rearrangement links TRBV4-2 to TRBJ2-7; TRBD2 aligns across 11 bases. From germline, CDR1 is LGHNA and CDR2 YNFKEQ. V lost 4 bases to trimming and J lost 5 bases; unmatched junction nucleotides: 7. The CDR3 has 15 residues. The CDR3 sequence: CASSPGTSGSNEQYF. CDR3 sequence (DNA): TGTGCCAGCAGCCCTGGGACTAGCGGTTCCAACGAGCAGTACTTC.

V gene TRBV29-1 combines with J gene TRBJ2-7; 8 positions agree with TRBD2. CDR3 length equals 17 residues. Trimming cost V 2 bases and J 2 bases; bases outside gene matches: 14. CDR1 is SQVTM and CDR2 is ANQGSEA in the germline V gene. The CDR3: CSVEITGTRGRAYEQYF. The CDR3 DNA sequence: TGCAGCGTTGAAATTACGGGGACTAGAGGGAGAGCCTACGAGCAGTACTTC.

The chain employs TRBV7-9 and TRBJ2-5; TRBD1 is a possible D gene (6 bases). The CDR3 totals 13 residues. Germline lookup yields CDR1 SEHNR and CDR2 FQNEAQ (reference sequence). V lost 5 bases to trimming and J lost 5 bases, with 12 bases between them. CDR3 DNA: TGTGCCAGCAGCACACAGGGTTGGGAGACCCAGTACTTC. It encodes CASSTQGWETQYF.

DNA for the CDR3: TGTGCCATCAGTGATTCGGTGAACGAGCAGTACTTC. Translation: CAISDSVNEQYF. This chain joins TRBV10-3 and TRBJ2-7, with D hard to call. CDR3 size: 12 residues. V was clipped by 3 bases and J by 5 bases, with 8 bases between them. Germline V gene sequence: CDR1 ENHRY, CDR2 SYGVKD.

V usage is TRBV28 and J usage is TRBJ1-2; 12 bases map to TRBD1. The J segment lost 8 bases and the V segment lost 3 bases, leaving 13 bases of the junction unmatched. This CDR3 comprises 17 residues. The germline CDR1 and CDR2 sequences are MDHEN and SYDVKM. The CDR3 DNA reads TGTGCCAGCAGTTTCCGGACCTTGGGACAGGGGGCGGGCGGCTACACCTTC. This sequence encodes CASSFRTLGQGAGGYTF.

The V gene is TRBV7-8, the J gene TRBJ1-1; tentative D call: TRBD1 (6 bases). CDR3 length equals 15 residues. In germline, CDR1 is SGHVS, CDR2 FQNEAQ. Trimming shortened V by 5 bases and J by 0 bases, and 13 bases separated the two germline ends. In DNA form, the CDR3 reads TGTGCCAGCAGCCCGGCAGGGGCAGTGAACACTGAAGCTTTCTTT. Translation: CASSPAGAVNTEAFF.

This clone has more than one count but fewer than ten. The V and J genes are TRBV21-1 and TRBJ2-7; the table assigns TRBD1, which was not confirmed against the DNA. TRBV21-1 is given as a pseudogene. This CDR3 is 14 amino acids long. Here the CDR3 DNA reads TGTGCCAGCAGCAAAGCTTGGGACAGCTACGAGCAGTACTTC. Translating it yields CASSKAWDSYEQYF.

Here the CDR3 reads CASSIGTGGNTEAFF. The CDR3 nucleotides read TGTGCCAGTAGTATTGGGACAGGGGGGAACACTGAAGCTTTCTTT. The chain uses TRBV19 and TRBJ1-1; 11 nucleotides match TRBD1. The V gene end was trimmed by 3 bases and the J gene end by 1 base; junction bases not matched to a gene: 1. Germline loops: CDR1 LNHDA, CDR2 SQIVND (reference sequence). The CDR3 contains 15 residues.